One T cell receptor beta chain is described in this entry. The sample belongs to a study of blood T cell repertoires in COVID-19. V was pared by 3 bases and J by 6 bases, with 7 bases between. The V gene's germline CDR1 is SQVTM and CDR2 ANQGSEA. The CDR3 length is 11 residues. Method: immunoSEQ multiplex PCR; TCRdb's copy keeps in-frame clones and lacks some. The data contain 190,000 or so clones, around 87% of them singletons. This sequence joins TRBV29-1 and TRBJ2-3; D is undetermined. Specimen: peripheral blood. The TCR originated in a man aged 40-50 years with active or convalescent COVID-19. The chain's CDR3 is CSVDSFDTQYF. The CDR3 DNA reads as TGCAGCGTTGATTCTTTTGATACGCAGTATTTT.